This T cell receptor (beta chain) is drawn from a study of neurological immune-mediated disorders. The CDR3 runs to 13 residues. V shed 0 bases and J shed 10 bases, with 10 bases lying between them. Germline V gene lookup returns CDR1 SGHTA and CDR2 FQGNSA. This clonotype was seen ten or more times. TCRdb ran MiXCR on the 5' RACE reads and lists one entry per CDR3 protein. The data contain approximately 90,000 distinct CDR3 sequences, around 3.3% of them singletons. V and J are TRBV7-2 and TRBJ2-1, with D hard to call. Sequencing was carried out using PBMCs. This sequence was found in a woman under 30 with multiple sclerosis. The CDR3 DNA reads as TGTGCCAGCAGCTTAGCGAGCCCGGTAGAGCAGTTCTTC. Its protein product is CASSLASPVEQFF.